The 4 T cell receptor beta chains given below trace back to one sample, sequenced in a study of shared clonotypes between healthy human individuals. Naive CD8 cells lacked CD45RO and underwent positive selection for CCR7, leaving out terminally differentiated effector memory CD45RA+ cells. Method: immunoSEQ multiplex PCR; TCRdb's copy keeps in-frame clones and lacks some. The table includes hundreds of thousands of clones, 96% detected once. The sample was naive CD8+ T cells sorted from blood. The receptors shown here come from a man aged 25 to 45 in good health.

The CDR3 nucleotides read TGTGCCAGCAGCCAAGGACAGCGTTATAGCAATCAGCCCCAGCATTTT. This encodes CASSQGQRYSNQPQHF. The chain combines TRBV16 with TRBJ1-5; possibly TRBD1 for D (6 bases). The CDR3 has 16 residues. CDR1 is KGHSY, CDR2 FQNENV, per germline. V lost 2 bases, J lost 0 bases, and 11 bases lay in between.

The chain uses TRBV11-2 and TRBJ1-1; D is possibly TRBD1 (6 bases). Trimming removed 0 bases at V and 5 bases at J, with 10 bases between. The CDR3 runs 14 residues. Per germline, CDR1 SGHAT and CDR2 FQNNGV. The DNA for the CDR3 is TGTGCCAGCAGCTTAGAAGCCAGGGGAACTGAAGCTTTCTTT. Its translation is CASSLEARGTEAFF.

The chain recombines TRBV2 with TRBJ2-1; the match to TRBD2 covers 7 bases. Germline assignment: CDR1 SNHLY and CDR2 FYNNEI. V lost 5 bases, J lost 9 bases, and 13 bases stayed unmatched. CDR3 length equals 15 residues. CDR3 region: CASSIPEAGFGEQFF. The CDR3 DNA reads TGTGCCAGCAGTATTCCGGAAGCGGGATTCGGTGAGCAGTTCTTC.

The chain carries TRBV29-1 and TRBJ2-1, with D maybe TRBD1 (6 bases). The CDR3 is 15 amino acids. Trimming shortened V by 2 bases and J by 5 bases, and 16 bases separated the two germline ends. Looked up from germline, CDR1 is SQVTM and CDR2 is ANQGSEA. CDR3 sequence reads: CSVEYRDTLDNEQFF. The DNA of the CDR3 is TGCAGCGTTGAATACCGGGACACCCTCGACAATGAGCAGTTCTTC.